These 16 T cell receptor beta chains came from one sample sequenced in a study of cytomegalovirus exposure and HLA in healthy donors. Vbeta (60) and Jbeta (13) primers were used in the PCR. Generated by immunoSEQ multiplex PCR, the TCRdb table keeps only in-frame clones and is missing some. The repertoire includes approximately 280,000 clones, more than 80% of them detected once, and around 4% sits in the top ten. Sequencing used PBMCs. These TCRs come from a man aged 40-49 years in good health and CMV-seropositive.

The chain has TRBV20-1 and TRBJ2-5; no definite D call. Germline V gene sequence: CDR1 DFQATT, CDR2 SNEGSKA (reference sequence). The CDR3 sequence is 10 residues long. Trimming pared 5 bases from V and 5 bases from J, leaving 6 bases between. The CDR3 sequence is CSASVETQYF. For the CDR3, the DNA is TGCAGTGCTTCAGTGGAGACCCAGTACTTC.

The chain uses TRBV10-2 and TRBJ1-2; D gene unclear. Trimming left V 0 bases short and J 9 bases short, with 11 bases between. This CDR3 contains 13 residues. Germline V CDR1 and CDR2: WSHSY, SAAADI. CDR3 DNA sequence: TGCGCCAGCAGTGAGTCAAACCGACATAGCTACACCTTC. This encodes CASSESNRHSYTF.

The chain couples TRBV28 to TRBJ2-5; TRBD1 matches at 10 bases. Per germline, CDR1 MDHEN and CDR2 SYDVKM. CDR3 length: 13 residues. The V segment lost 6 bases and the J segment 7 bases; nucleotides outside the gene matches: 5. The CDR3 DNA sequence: TGTGCCAGCAGAGACAGGGGGCGCCGGACCCAGTACTTC. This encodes CASRDRGRRTQYF.

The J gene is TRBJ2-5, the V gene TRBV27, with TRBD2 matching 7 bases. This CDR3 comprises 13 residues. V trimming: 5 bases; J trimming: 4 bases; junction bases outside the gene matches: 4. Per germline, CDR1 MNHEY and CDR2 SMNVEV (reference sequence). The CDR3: CASSIGLGETQYF. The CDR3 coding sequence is TGTGCCAGCAGTATAGGACTAGGAGAGACCCAGTACTTC.

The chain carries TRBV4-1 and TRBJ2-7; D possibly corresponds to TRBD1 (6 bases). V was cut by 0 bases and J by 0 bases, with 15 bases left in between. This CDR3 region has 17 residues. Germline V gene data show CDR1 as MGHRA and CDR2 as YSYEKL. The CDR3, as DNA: TGCGCCAGCAGCCAAGAAGTGGACAGCCACTCCTCCTACGAGCAGTACTTC. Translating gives CASSQEVDSHSSYEQYF.

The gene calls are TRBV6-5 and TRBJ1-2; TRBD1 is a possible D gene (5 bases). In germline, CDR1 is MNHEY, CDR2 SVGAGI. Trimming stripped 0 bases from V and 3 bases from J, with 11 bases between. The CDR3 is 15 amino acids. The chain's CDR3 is CASSYSVRGDYGYTF. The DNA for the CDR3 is TGTGCCAGCAGTTACTCAGTGCGGGGCGACTATGGCTACACCTTC.

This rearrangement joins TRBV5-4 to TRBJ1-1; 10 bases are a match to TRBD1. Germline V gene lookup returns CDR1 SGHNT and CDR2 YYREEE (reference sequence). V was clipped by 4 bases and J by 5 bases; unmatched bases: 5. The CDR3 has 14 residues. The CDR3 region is CASSQGQGMTEAFF. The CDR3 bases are TGTGCCAGCAGCCAGGGACAGGGGATGACTGAAGCTTTCTTT.

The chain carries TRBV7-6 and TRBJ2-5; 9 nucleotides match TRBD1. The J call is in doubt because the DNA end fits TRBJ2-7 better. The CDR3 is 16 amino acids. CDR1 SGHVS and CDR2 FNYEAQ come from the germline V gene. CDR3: CASSLSGQGLSYEQYF. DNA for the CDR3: TGTGCCAGCAGCTTAAGTGGACAGGGGTTATCCTACGAGCAGTACTTC.

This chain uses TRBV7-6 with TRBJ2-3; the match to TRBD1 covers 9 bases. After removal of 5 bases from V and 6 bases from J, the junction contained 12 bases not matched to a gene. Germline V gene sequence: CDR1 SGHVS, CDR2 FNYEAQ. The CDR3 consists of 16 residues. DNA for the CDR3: TGTGCCAGCAGCGTGACCGGGACAGGGTCTTCGGATACGCAGTATTTT. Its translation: CASSVTGTGSSDTQYF.

This chain's CDR3 is CASRNTGELFF. Written as DNA, the CDR3 is TGTGCCAGCCGGAACACCGGGGAGCTGTTTTTT. The chain has TRBV27 and TRBJ2-2, with no clear D. Germline V lookup: CDR1 MNHEY, CDR2 SMNVEV (reference sequence). The CDR3 contains 11 residues. V was pared by 8 bases and J by 1 base, with 2 bases between.

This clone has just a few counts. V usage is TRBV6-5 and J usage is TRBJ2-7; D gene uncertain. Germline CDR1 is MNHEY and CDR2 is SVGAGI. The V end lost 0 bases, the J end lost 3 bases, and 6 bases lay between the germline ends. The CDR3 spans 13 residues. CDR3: CASSYSADYEQYF. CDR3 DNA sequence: TGTGCCAGCAGTTACTCGGCTGACTACGAGCAGTACTTC.

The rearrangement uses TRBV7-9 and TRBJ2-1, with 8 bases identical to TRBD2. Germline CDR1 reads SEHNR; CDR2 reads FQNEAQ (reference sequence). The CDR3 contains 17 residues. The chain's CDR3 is CSTPKEGEAGDPHEQFF. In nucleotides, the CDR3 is TGTTCCACCCCCAAGGAGGGTGAAGCGGGAGACCCTCATGAGCAGTTCTTC.

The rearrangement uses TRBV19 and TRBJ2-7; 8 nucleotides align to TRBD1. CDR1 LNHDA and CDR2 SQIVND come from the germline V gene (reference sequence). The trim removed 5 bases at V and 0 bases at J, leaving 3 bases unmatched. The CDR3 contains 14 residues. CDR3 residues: CASSRTGSSYEQYF. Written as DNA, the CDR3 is TGTGCCAGTAGTCGGACAGGGAGCTCCTACGAGCAGTACTTC. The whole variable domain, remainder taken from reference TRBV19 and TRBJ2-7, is DGGITQSPKYLFRKEGQNVTLSCEQNLNHDAMYWYRQDPGQGLRLIYYSQIVNDFQKGDIAEGYSVSREKKESFPLTVTSAQKNPTAFYLCASSRTGSSYEQYFGPGTRLTVT.

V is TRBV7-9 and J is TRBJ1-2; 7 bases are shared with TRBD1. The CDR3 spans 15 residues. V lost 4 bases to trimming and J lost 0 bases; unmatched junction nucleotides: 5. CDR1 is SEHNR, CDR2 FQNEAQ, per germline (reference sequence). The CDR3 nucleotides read TGTGCCAGCAGCTCGACAGGGAAGACTAACTATGGCTACACCTTC. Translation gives CASSSTGKTNYGYTF. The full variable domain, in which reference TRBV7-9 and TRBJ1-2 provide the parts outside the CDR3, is DTGVSQNPRHKITKRGQNVTFRCDPISEHNRLYWYRQTLGQGPEFLTYFQNEAQLEKSRLLSDRFSAERPKGSFSTLEIQRTEQGDSAMYLCASSSTGKTNYGYTFGSGTRLTVV.

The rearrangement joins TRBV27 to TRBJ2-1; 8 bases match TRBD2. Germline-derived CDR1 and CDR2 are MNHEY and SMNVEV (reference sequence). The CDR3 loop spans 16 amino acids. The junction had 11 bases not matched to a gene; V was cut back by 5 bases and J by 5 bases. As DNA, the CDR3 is TGTGCCAGCAGTGGGAGACGTCTAGCGGGCCACAATGAGCAGTTCTTC. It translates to CASSGRRLAGHNEQFF.

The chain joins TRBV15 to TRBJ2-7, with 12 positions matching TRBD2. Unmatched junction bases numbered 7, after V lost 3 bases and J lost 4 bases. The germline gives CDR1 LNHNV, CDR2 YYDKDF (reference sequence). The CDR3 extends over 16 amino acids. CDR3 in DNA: TGTGCCACCAGCAGCAAGACTAGCGGGAGTAAGTACGAGCAGTACTTC. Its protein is CATSSKTSGSKYEQYF. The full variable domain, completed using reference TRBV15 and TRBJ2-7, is DAMVIQNPRYQVTQFGKPVTLSCSQTLNHNVMYWYQQKSSQAPKLLFHYYDKDFNNEADTPDNFQSRRPNTSFCFLDIRSPGLGDTAMYLCATSSKTSGSKYEQYFGPGTRLTVT.